The 16 T cell receptor beta chains in this list originate from one sample, sequenced in a study of blood T cell repertoires in COVID-19. Sequenced by immunoSEQ multiplex PCR; TCRdb stores in-frame clones only, minus some. The sample shows more than 50,000 clones, about 82% of them seen only once. The sample comprised peripheral blood. The receptors were gathered from a human donor in a cohort sampled during active COVID-19.

The V and J genes are TRBV7-3 and TRBJ2-3, with 11 bases lining up with TRBD2. This CDR3 has 15 residues. Trimming at V came to 5 bases and at J to 4 bases, leaving 5 bases not matched to a gene. Germline V CDR1 and CDR2: SGHTA, FQGTGA. The DNA of the CDR3 is TGTGCCAGCAGCCAACGACTAGCGGGGCCAGATACGCAGTATTTT. This codes for CASSQRLAGPDTQYF.

The chain carries TRBV7-2 and TRBJ1-5; no definite D call. The germline gives CDR1 SGHTA, CDR2 FQGNSA. The CDR3 loop spans 13 amino acids. The germline V and J ends were trimmed by 4 bases and 3 bases, with 7 bases remaining between them. The CDR3: CASSSRDNQPQHF. The DNA of the CDR3 is TGTGCCAGCAGCTCACGGGACAATCAGCCCCAGCATTTT.

The table lists this clone with a few counts. V gene TRBV6-2 or TRBV6-3 combines with J gene TRBJ1-5; perhaps TRBD1 as D (5 bases). Germline V gene lookup returns CDR1 MNHEY and CDR2 SVGEGT. Trimming removed 4 bases from V and 3 bases from J, with 13 bases in between. CDR3 length equals 15 residues. CDR3 in DNA: TGTGCCAGCAGTTCCGCAGCCAGGGTCAATCAGCCCCAGCATTTT. It encodes CASSSAARVNQPQHF.

The chain couples TRBV7-2 to TRBJ2-7, with D possibly matching TRBD1 (5 bases). In germline, CDR1 is SGHTA, CDR2 FQGNSA. V was shortened by 4 bases and J by 2 bases, with 15 bases between the two germline ends. This CDR3 spans 15 amino acids. CDR3 coding DNA: TGTGCCAGCAGCTCCCTACCCGACAGAACCTACGAGCAGTACTTC. Translated: CASSSLPDRTYEQYF.

The chain links TRBV5-1 to TRBJ2-1, with D unresolved. Trimming took off 0 bases at V and 10 bases at J, with 11 bases between the two ends. This CDR3 is 13 amino acids long. Germline V CDR1 and CDR2: SGHRS, YFSETQ. The CDR3 DNA reads as TGCGCCAGCAGCTTGGACAGCCTTTCGGAGCAGTTCTTC. Its protein product is CASSLDSLSEQFF.

The chain joins TRBV7-7 to TRBJ1-5; weak D call: TRBD1 (6 bases). This CDR3 contains 14 residues. Germline V gene lookup returns CDR1 SSHAT and CDR2 FNYEAQ (reference sequence). V gave up 2 bases and J gave up 5 bases, with 10 bases separating them. For the CDR3, the DNA is TGTGCCAGCAGCTTAAACAGGGATCATCAGCCCCAGCATTTT. Residues: CASSLNRDHQPQHF.

The CDR3 DNA follows: TGTGCCATCAGGACAGGGCTTGCAAACACCATATATTTT. Its protein product is CAIRTGLANTIYF. The rearrangement uses TRBV10-3 and TRBJ1-3, with TRBD1 matching 7 bases. Germline V gene lookup returns CDR1 ENHRY and CDR2 SYGVKD. Trimming removed 6 bases from V and 6 bases from J; junction bases left unmatched: 5. This CDR3 comprises 13 residues.

This chain connects TRBV18 to TRBJ1-2, with D maybe TRBD1 (6 bases). V was pared by 1 base and J by 9 bases, with 18 bases between. The length of the CDR3 is 15 residues. Germline V gives CDR1 KGHSH, CDR2 LQKENI. The CDR3: CASSPLPGDDKSYTF. Written as DNA, the CDR3 is TGTGCCAGCTCACCACTTCCAGGGGACGATAAAAGCTACACCTTC.

V and J are TRBV29-1 and TRBJ2-4, with TRBD1 matching 7 bases. V dropped 4 bases and J dropped 8; count of bases not matched to a gene: 2. The V gene's germline CDR1 is SQVTM and CDR2 ANQGSEA. This CDR3 region has 11 residues. The CDR3 region is CSVGQGDIQYF. The CDR3 DNA follows: TGCAGCGTTGGACAGGGTGACATTCAGTACTTC.

The J gene is TRBJ1-5, the V gene TRBV7-9; a weak D match, TRBD1 (5 bases). This CDR3 is 13 amino acids long. Per the germline V gene, CDR1 is SEHNR and CDR2 is FQNEAQ (reference sequence). V was shortened by 6 bases and J by 9 bases, with 15 bases between the two germline ends. CDR3 residues: CASSQGVLGPQHF. Written as DNA, the CDR3 is TGTGCCAGCAGTCAAGGGGTTCTTGGGCCCCAGCATTTT.

The chain joins TRBV27 to TRBJ2-7; 9 positions agree with TRBD1. Looked up from germline, CDR1 is MNHEY and CDR2 is SMNVEV (reference sequence). The CDR3 extends over 17 amino acids. The V and J ends lost 1 base and 3 bases, in that order; junction bases with no gene match: 10. The CDR3 sequence is CASSLLVGGTGLYEQYF. CDR3 DNA sequence: TGTGCCAGCAGTTTATTGGTCGGGGGGACAGGGCTCTACGAGCAGTACTTC.

The rearrangement links TRBV7-2 to TRBJ2-7, with D unclear. Germline V gene data show CDR1 as SGHTA and CDR2 as FQGNSA. The CDR3 is made up of 13 amino acids. V was trimmed by 1 base and J by 3 bases, leaving 7 bases between them. The CDR3 reads CASSLGVSYEQYF. The CDR3 region has the DNA TGTGCCAGCAGCTTAGGAGTGAGCTACGAGCAGTACTTC.

The rearrangement links TRBV12-3 or TRBV12-4 to TRBJ2-5; maybe TRBD1 (5 bases). V lost 7 bases and J lost 5, with 14 bases in between. This CDR3 region has 13 residues. The CDR3 DNA follows: TGTGCCAGCACCATGTGGGGCGAGGAGACCCAGTACTTC. Amino acid sequence: CASTMWGEETQYF.

This clone was counted between two and nine times. V gene TRBV29-1 combines with J gene TRBJ2-7; TRBD1 matches at 9 bases. J was trimmed by 7 bases and V by 7 bases; bases with no gene match: 14. This CDR3 has 14 residues. In germline, CDR1 is SQVTM, CDR2 ANQGSEA. As DNA, the CDR3 is TGCAGCGCAGCCGAACCGGGACAGGGTTGGGAGCAGTACTTC. This translates into CSAAEPGQGWEQYF.

This clone was observed a handful of times. The chain recombines TRBV18 with TRBJ2-7, with TRBD2 as a possible D gene (6 bases). There are 14 residues in the CDR3. Germline assignment: CDR1 KGHSH and CDR2 LQKENI. V lost 0 bases, J lost 4 bases, and 10 bases lay in between. The CDR3 sequence is CASSPPFGRYEQYF. The CDR3 DNA sequence: TGTGCCAGCTCACCACCCTTCGGGAGATACGAGCAGTACTTC.

The J gene is TRBJ2-5, the V gene TRBV11-3; 9 nucleotides agree with TRBD1. V was pared by 4 bases and J by 13 bases, with 13 bases of the junction left unmatched. This CDR3 region has 14 residues. Germline lookup yields CDR1 SGHNT and CDR2 YENEEA. CDR3 bases: TGTGCCAGCAGCTCCGGGACAGGGCCCTTTATCCCGTACTTC. Amino acid sequence: CASSSGTGPFIPYF.